The 10 T cell receptor beta chains presented below share a single source sample, sequenced in a study of CD8 T cells in ankylosing spondylitis. Findings and caveats of the study: Blood of patients with ankylosing spondylitis appeared to be characterized by a TCR beta motif of eight highly homologous variants.

TCRdb itself ran the 5' RACE reads through MiXCR, one entry per CDR3 protein. This sample yields around 490,000 distinct CDR3 sequences, of which roughly 5.3% are seen a single time; 3% to 4% belongs to the top ten. Their cognate antigens are unknown. The sample comprised blood, either unsorted or a sorted T cell fraction (not recorded which). The receptor source for this set is a male donor with ankylosing spondylitis.

This clonotype was picked up many times. The chain couples TRBV10-2 to TRBJ2-1; 14 bases match TRBD2. The trim removed 2 bases at V and 7 bases at J, leaving 10 bases unmatched. The CDR3 is 18 amino acids. CDR1 is WSHSY and CDR2 is SAAADI in the germline V gene. DNA for the CDR3: TGCGCCAGCAGTGAGAAGGGACTAGCGGGAGATATGGTTAATGAGCAGTTCTTC. This sequence encodes CASSEKGLAGDMVNEQFF.

This clonotype appeared many times. This chain joins TRBV7-2 and TRBJ1-1; 9 bases fit TRBD1. Germline loops: CDR1 SGHTA, CDR2 FQGNSA. The CDR3 is made up of 16 amino acids. Trimming removed 5 bases from V and 0 bases from J; junction bases left unmatched: 7. CDR3 amino acids: CASSRDRGELNTEAFF. CDR3 bases: TGTGCCAGCAGCCGCGACAGGGGGGAGCTGAACACTGAAGCTTTCTTT.

Many counts were recorded for this clonotype. The gene calls are TRBV4-2 and TRBJ1-2; tentatively, D is TRBD1 (6 bases). Germline CDR1 reads LGHNA; CDR2 reads YNFKEQ. CDR3 length: 17 residues. Trimming cost V 4 bases and J 6 bases, with 24 bases left between them. CDR3 loop: CASSPRTVESPPNGYTF. The CDR3 nucleotides are TGTGCCAGCAGCCCTAGGACAGTGGAATCACCACCCAATGGCTACACCTTC.

This clonotype was seen at least ten times. The chain joins TRBV6-4 to TRBJ2-4; no definite D call. Germline CDR1 and CDR2: MRHNA and SNTAGT. The CDR3 is 15 residues long. Trimming stripped 0 bases from V and 4 bases from J, with 10 bases between. The CDR3 bases are TGTGCCAGCAGTGACTCCAGGCGGCGAAAAAACATTCAGTACTTC. As protein: CASSDSRRRKNIQYF.

This clonotype has a count of ten or more. The chain is built from TRBV11-2 and TRBJ1-2, with TRBD1 matching over 7 bases. J gave up 0 bases and V 0 bases, and 10 bases lay outside the gene matches. The CDR3 totals 18 residues. Per the germline V gene, CDR1 is SGHAT and CDR2 is FQNNGV. The CDR3 bases are TGTGCCAGCAGCTTAGAATATATAGGGACAGAACCTAACTATGGCTACACCTTC. This codes for CASSLEYIGTEPNYGYTF.

This clonotype was seen at least ten times. V is TRBV12-3 or TRBV12-4 and J is TRBJ1-1; TRBD1 might be the D (6 bases). This CDR3 comprises 12 residues. Between the trimmed V and J ends, which lost 7 bases and 10 bases, there was a span of 16 bases. The CDR3 DNA reads TGTGCCAGCACCCTACAGGGTTGGGTAGCTTTCTTT. Translated, it gives CASTLQGWVAFF.

Ten or more counts support this clonotype. The chain recombines TRBV5-1 with TRBJ2-1, with 11 nucleotides matching TRBD2. The CDR3 covers 23 residues. Unmatched junction bases numbered 29, after V lost 4 bases and J lost 5 bases. In germline, CDR1 is SGHRS, CDR2 YFSETQ. CDR3 protein: CASSPARRFWVSGGAQDDNEQFF. Here the CDR3 DNA reads TGCGCCAGCAGCCCCGCCAGACGCTTCTGGGTTAGCGGGGGGGCCCAGGATGACAATGAGCAGTTCTTC.

The table lists this clonotype with many counts. The chain links TRBV21-1 to TRBJ1-1; the D call of TRBD1 is as the table states it, not checked on the DNA. TRBV21-1 represents a pseudogene. This CDR3 comprises 13 residues. As DNA, the CDR3 is TGTGCCAGCAGGACGGGACAGGGCTACGAAGCTTTCTTT. Amino acid sequence: CASRTGQGYEAFF.

This clonotype was counted at least ten times. J is TRBJ1-5 and V is TRBV4-2; TRBD1 might be the D (6 bases). V was shortened by 0 bases and J by 11 bases, with 17 bases between the two germline ends. The CDR3 runs to 15 residues. The germline V gene has CDR1 LGHNA and CDR2 YNFKEQ. Here the CDR3 reads CASSQDGQGTLAQHF. The CDR3 DNA reads as TGTGCCAGCAGCCAAGACGGTCAGGGGACCTTGGCCCAGCATTTT.

This clonotype was counted many times. This chain connects TRBV3-1 to TRBJ2-1, with TRBD2 matching 10 bases. The V segment lost 0 bases and the J segment 6 bases; nucleotides outside the gene matches: 5. Germline assignment: CDR1 LGHDT and CDR2 YNNKEL (reference sequence). CDR3 length: 16 residues. This CDR3 reads CASSQDRLAGSNEQFF. The CDR3, as DNA: TGTGCCAGCAGCCAAGATAGACTAGCGGGTAGCAATGAGCAGTTCTTC.